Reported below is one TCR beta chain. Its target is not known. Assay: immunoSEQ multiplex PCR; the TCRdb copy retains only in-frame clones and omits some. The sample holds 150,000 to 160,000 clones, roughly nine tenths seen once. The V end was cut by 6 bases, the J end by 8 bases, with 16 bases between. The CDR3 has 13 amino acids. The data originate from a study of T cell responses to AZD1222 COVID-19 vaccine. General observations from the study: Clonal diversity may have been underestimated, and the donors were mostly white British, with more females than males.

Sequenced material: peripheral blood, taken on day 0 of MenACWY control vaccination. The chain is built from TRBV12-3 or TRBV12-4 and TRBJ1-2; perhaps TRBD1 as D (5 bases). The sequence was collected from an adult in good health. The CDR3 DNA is TGTGCCAGCAGCCCGGTCAGGGCTAACGGCTACACCTTC. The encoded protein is CASSPVRANGYTF.